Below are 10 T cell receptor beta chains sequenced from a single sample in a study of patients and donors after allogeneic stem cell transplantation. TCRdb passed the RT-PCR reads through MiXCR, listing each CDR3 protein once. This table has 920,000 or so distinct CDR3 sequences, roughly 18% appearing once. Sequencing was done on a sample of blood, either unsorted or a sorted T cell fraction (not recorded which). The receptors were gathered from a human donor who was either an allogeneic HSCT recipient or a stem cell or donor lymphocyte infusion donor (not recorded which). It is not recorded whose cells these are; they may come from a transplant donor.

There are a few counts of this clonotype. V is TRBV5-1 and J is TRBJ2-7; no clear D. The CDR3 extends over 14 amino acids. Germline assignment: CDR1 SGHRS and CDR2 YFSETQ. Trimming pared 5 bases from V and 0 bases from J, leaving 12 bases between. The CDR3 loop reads CASRRIDPSYEQYF. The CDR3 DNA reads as TGCGCCAGCAGGCGGATTGATCCCTCCTACGAGCAGTACTTC.

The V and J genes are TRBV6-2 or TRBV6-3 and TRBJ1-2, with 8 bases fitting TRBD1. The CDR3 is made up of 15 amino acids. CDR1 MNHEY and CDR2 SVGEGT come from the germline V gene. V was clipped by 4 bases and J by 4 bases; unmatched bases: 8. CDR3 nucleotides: TGTGCCAGCAGTTCCTGGACAGGGCGGAGCTATGGCTACACCTTC. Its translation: CASSSWTGRSYGYTF.

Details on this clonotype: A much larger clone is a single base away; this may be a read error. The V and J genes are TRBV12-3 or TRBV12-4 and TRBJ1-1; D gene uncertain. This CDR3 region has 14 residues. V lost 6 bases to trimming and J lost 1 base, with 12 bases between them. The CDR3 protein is CASRFPEKNTEAFF. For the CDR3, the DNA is TGTGCCAGCAGATTTCCGGAGAAGAACACTGAAGCTTTCTTT.

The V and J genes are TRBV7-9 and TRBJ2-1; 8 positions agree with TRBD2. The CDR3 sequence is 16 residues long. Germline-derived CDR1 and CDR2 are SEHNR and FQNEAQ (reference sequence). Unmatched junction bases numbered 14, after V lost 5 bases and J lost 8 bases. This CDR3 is CASSRPGAGGRDEQFF. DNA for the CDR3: TGTGCCAGCAGCCGTCCGGGGGCGGGAGGCCGCGATGAGCAGTTCTTC.

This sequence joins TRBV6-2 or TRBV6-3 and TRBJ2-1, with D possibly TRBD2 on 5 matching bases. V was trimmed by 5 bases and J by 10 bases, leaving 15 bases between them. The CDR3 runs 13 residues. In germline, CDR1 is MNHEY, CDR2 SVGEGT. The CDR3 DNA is TGTGCCAGCAGTGGGAGACTGGGGAACGAGCAGTTCTTC. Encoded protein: CASSGRLGNEQFF.

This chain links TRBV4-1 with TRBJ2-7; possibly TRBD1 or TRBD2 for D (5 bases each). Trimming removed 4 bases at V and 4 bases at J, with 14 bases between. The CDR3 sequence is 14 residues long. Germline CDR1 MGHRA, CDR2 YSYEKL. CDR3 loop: CASSPPGRFYEQYF. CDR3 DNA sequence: TGCGCCAGCAGCCCGCCGGGACGGTTTTACGAGCAGTACTTC.

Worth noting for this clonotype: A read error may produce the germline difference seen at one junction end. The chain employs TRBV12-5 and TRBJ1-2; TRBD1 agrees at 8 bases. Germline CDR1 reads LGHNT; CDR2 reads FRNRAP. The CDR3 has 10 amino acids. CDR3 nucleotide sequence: TGTGCTAGTGGTTCCCCGGGACAGGAATTC. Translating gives CASGSPGQEF.

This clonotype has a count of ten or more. CDR3 sequence: CASSERPRGNYGYTF. CDR3 nucleotides: TGTGCCAGCAGCGAGAGGCCCCGAGGCAACTATGGCTACACCTTC. The V and J genes are TRBV7-2 and TRBJ1-2; D call uncertain. The CDR3 runs 15 residues. The V end was cut by 5 bases, the J end by 2 bases, with 15 bases between. Germline V gene lookup returns CDR1 SGHTA and CDR2 FQGNSA.

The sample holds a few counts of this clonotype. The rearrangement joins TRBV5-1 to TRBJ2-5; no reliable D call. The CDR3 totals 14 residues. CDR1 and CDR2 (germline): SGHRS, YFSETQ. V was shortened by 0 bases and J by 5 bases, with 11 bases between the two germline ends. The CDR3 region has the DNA TGCGCCAGCAGCTTGGGACGGCCACCGGAGACCCAGTACTTC. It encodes CASSLGRPPETQYF.

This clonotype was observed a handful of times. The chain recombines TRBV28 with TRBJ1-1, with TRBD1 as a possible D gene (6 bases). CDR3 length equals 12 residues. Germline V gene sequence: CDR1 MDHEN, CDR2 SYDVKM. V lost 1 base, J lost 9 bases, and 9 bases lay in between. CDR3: CASSLSDSQAFF. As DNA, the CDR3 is TGTGCCAGCAGTTTATCGGACAGCCAAGCTTTCTTT. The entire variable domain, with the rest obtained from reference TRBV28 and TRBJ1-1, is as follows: DVKVTQSSRYLVKRTGEKVFLECVQDMDHENMFWYRQDPGLGLRLIYFSYDVKMKEKGDIPEGYSVSREKKERFSLILESASTNQTSMYLCASSLSDSQAFFGQGTRLTVV.